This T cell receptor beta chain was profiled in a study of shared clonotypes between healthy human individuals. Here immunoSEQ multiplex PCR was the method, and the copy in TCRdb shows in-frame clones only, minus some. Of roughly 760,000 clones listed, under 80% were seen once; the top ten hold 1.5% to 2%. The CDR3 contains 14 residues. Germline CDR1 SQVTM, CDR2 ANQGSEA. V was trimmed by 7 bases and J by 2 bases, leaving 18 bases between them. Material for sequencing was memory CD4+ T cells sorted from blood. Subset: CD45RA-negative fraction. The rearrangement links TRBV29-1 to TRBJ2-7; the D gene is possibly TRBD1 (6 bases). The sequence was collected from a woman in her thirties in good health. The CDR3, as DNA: TGCAGCGCAGGCACAGGGTCGTCCGCCTACGAGCAGTACTTC. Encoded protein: CSAGTGSSAYEQYF.